A selection of T cell receptor beta chains follows, all from one sample in a study of radiation and T cells in renal cell carcinoma. The method was immunoSEQ multiplex PCR; TCRdb's version includes in-frame clones alone and lacks a portion of them. Among 94,000 or so clones listed, under 90% were seen once. This material consisted of blood, taken from a patient whose treatment included radiotherapy and nephrectomy. The source is a man aged 60-69 years with renal cell carcinoma. Each CDR3 is given with its conserved first and last residue. The D gene is left open where the match is weak. Clone size is given for some rows only: seen once, a few or many times, or a class if the clone is expanded.

cdr3_nt	cdr3_aa	d_call	j_call	clone_size	v_call
TGTGCCAGCAGCACCAGACTAGCGGGCATCTACAATGAGCAGTTCTTC	CASSTRLAGIYNEQFF	TRBD2	TRBJ2-1	NA	TRBV7-2
TGCGCCAGCAGCTCCACTAGCGCCCAAGAGACCCAGTACTTC	CASSSTSAQETQYF	TRBD2	TRBJ2-5	NA	TRBV5-1
TGCGCCAGCAGCGCCGATATGAACACTGAAGCTTTCTTT	CASSADMNTEAFF	NA	TRBJ1-1	NA	TRBV5-1
TGTGCCAGCAGCGAAAGGATGCTGAATGAAAAACTGTTTTTT	CASSERMLNEKLFF	NA	TRBJ1-4	NA	TRBV6-5
TGTGCCAGCAGTGAACGGGGACTAGCCTCCTGGGGCTACAATGAGCAGTTCTTC	CASSERGLASWGYNEQFF	TRBD2	TRBJ2-1	NA	TRBV6-1
TGTGCCAGCAGTTTCCCCCTGAGCTCCTACAATGAGCAGTTCTTC	CASSFPLSSYNEQFF	NA	TRBJ2-1	NA	TRBV28
TGTGCCAGCGCAGCGGACTACGAGCAGTACTTC	CASAADYEQYF	NA	TRBJ2-7	NA	TRBV7-9
TGTGCCAGCAGCTTAACATCCGGGACAGGGTGGAGCAATCAGCCCCAGCATTTT	CASSLTSGTGWSNQPQHF	TRBD1	TRBJ1-5	NA	TRBV7-2
TGTGCCAGCAGTTCGGGCAGACGAAACTATGGCTACACCTTC	CASSSGRRNYGYTF	NA	TRBJ1-2	NA	TRBV28
TGCGCCAGCAGCTTGGGGCAGGGGGCCCCAATGGGGGTCTTC	CASSLGQGAPMGVF	TRBD1	TRBJ2-1	NA	TRBV5-1
TGTGCCAGCAGCCTCAACGAAGGGGCGCACACCGGGGAGCTGTTTTTT	CASSLNEGAHTGELFF	NA	TRBJ2-2	few	TRBV9
TGTGCCAGCGGGCAGGGCCTTTACAATGAGCAGTTCTTC	CASGQGLYNEQFF	NA	TRBJ2-1	NA	TRBV27
TGCGCCAGCAGCCAAGTAGGGACTAGCGGCTACAAACCCTACAATGAGCAGTTCTTC	CASSQVGTSGYKPYNEQFF	TRBD2	TRBJ2-1	NA	TRBV4-1
TGTGCCAGCAGCCCACCATTGGGACTAGCGGGGAGGAATGAGCAGTTCTTC	CASSPPLGLAGRNEQFF	TRBD2	TRBJ2-1	NA	TRBV9
TGCGCCAGCAGCCAAGGGATTCTGCTGAACACTGAAGCTTTCTTT	CASSQGILLNTEAFF	NA	TRBJ1-1	NA	TRBV4-1
TGTGCCAGCAGTTACGGGGGCTCCTACGAGCAGTACTTC	CASSYGGSYEQYF	NA	TRBJ2-7	NA	TRBV6-6
TGTGCCAGCAGCTCCCGGACTACTAGCACAGATACGCAGTATTTT	CASSSRTTSTDTQYF	NA	TRBJ2-3	NA	TRBV4-2
TGTGCCAGCAGCTCGATCGAGGGGAACACCGGGGAGCTGTTTTTT	CASSSIEGNTGELFF	NA	TRBJ2-2	NA	TRBV11-3
TGTGCCAGCAGCATAACTAGGCGGAGGACAGATACGCAGTATTTT	CASSITRRRTDTQYF	NA	TRBJ2-3	NA	TRBV2
TGTGCCAGCAGCATCCCTAGCGGGAGGACAGATACGCAGTATTTT	CASSIPSGRTDTQYF	TRBD2	TRBJ2-3	NA	TRBV11-1
TGTGCCAGCAGTTTAATGATGGCTGAAGCTTTCTTT	CASSLMMAEAFF	NA	TRBJ1-1	NA	TRBV28
TGCGCCAGCAGCCACGCCCACCGGGGACCTAGCGGGAGGGCCCGGGAGCAGTTCTTC	CASSHAHRGPSGRAREQFF	TRBD2	TRBJ2-1	NA	TRBV4-3
TGTGCCAGTAGTATTTTCGGACAGGTCGGGGACACCGGGGAGCTGTTTTTT	CASSIFGQVGDTGELFF	TRBD1	TRBJ2-2	NA	TRBV19
TGCGCCAGCAGCCCGCTACTTGGGCCGATCACAGATACGCAGTATTTT	CASSPLLGPITDTQYF	NA	TRBJ2-3	NA	TRBV5-1
TGCAGCGTTGAAGAAGGTCGGGGTGGCACTGAAGCTTTCTTT	CSVEEGRGGTEAFF	NA	TRBJ1-1	NA	TRBV29-1
TGTGCCAGCTCCCCGAGGACCGGTGAGAGCTCCTACGAGCAGTACTTC	CASSPRTGESSYEQYF	NA	TRBJ2-7	NA	TRBV18
TGTGCCAGCAGTCCTGTCCGGGACAGATATGAAAAACTGTTTTTT	CASSPVRDRYEKLFF	TRBD1	TRBJ1-4	NA	TRBV28
TGCAGCGTTTGTCTCCTTTTGCCCGACCAGTACTTC	CSVCLLLPDQYF	NA	TRBJ2-5	NA	TRBV29-1
TGCGCCAGCAGCATGGACGGTGCAACTAATGAAAAACTGTTTTTT	CASSMDGATNEKLFF	NA	TRBJ1-4	NA	TRBV5-1
TGCGCCAGCAGCCCCGGGACGACGCCGGATACGCAGTATTTT	CASSPGTTPDTQYF	NA	TRBJ2-3	NA	TRBV5-1
TGTGCCAGCAGTGAAGACCTTCAAGCTAAGGCTTTCTTT	CASSEDLQAKAFF	NA	TRBJ1-1	NA	TRBV6-4
TGCAGCGCCAATTCCGACAGGGCGGAAGAGACCCAGTACTTC	CSANSDRAEETQYF	TRBD1	TRBJ2-5	NA	TRBV29-1
TGCGCCAGCAGCCAATCTCGGGGTGGAGAGACCCAGTACTTC	CASSQSRGGETQYF	NA	TRBJ2-5	NA	TRBV4-1
TGTGCCAGCAGCTTACCTGGCGGGGGTCGCACTGAAGCTTTCTTT	CASSLPGGGRTEAFF	NA	TRBJ1-1	NA	TRBV7-8
TGTGCCAGCAGCTCCGGAGGACCATCCTACAATGAGCAGTTCTTC	CASSSGGPSYNEQFF	NA	TRBJ2-1	NA	TRBV7-3
TGTGCCAGCAGCCTCTGGCGGGGGGAGAACACTGAAGCTTTCTTT	CASSLWRGENTEAFF	NA	TRBJ1-1	once	TRBV7-6
TGTGCCAGCAGCTTCAGCGGGGAGGGCTCCTACGAGCAGTACTTC	CASSFSGEGSYEQYF	TRBD2	TRBJ2-7	NA	TRBV7-8
TGTGCCAGCAGCCTCCAGGCAGGGGCCTACGACTACGAGCAGTACTTC	CASSLQAGAYDYEQYF	NA	TRBJ2-7	NA	TRBV9
TGTGCCAGCAGCCGGAACACTGAAGCTTTCTTT	CASSRNTEAFF	NA	TRBJ1-1	NA	TRBV11-2
TGTGCCAGTAACAAGGTTGGGGCAGATACGCAGTATTTT	CASNKVGADTQYF	NA	TRBJ2-3	NA	TRBV28
TGTGCCAGTAGTATAGGACAGTCAACTAATGAAAAACTGTTTTTT	CASSIGQSTNEKLFF	NA	TRBJ1-4	NA	TRBV19